The entry that follows covers one T cell receptor (beta chain) sequence. Its antigen remains unidentified. Employing constant-segment primers, 5'RACE generated TCR alpha and TCR beta cDNA libraries bearing sample barcodes and UMIs. TCRdb re-analysed the 5' RACE reads in MiXCR, keeping a single row per CDR3 protein. Among a few hundred thousand distinct CDR3 sequences listed, over 9.5% were seen once. The sample comes from a study of T-cell memory formation after mild COVID-19. At the level of the study: TCR clusters were mostly confined to one donor each. Whole-study results and caveats: Still unconfirmed is whether the second-wave clones peaking on day 37 recognized SARS-CoV-2. Cross-reactive memory seemingly joined, as some responding clones were found in pre-infection memory.

Sequencing was performed on PBMCs or a T cell subset sorted from them (not recorded which). The receptor was isolated from a man between 18 and 35 years old who had mild COVID-19 (a few samples of this study predate the infection). Cell type and time point are not known.

CDR3 DNA sequence: TGTGCCAGCAGGACACCAGGGGTGGGCGGCTACACCTTC. The encoded protein is CASRTPGVGGYTF. The V gene is TRBV12-3 or TRBV12-4, the J gene TRBJ1-2; a weak D match, TRBD1 (6 bases). Trimming took off 6 bases at V and 8 bases at J, with 16 bases between the two ends. There are 13 residues in the CDR3.